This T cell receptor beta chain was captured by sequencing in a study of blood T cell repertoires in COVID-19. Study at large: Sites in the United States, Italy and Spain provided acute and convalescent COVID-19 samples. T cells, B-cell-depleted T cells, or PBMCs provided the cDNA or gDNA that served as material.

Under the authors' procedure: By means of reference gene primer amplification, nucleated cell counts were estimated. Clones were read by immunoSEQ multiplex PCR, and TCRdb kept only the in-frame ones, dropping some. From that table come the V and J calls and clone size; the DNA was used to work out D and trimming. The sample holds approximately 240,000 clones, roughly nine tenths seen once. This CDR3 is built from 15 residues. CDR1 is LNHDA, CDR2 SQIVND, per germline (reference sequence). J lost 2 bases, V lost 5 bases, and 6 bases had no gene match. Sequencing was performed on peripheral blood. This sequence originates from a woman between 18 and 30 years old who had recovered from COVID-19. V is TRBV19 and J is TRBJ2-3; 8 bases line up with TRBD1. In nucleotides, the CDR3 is TGTGCCAGTAGTCCAGGGGACAGGTTCACAGATACGCAGTATTTT. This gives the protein CASSPGDRFTDTQYF.